This TCR beta chain originates from a study of shared clonotypes between healthy human individuals. General study results and limits: Specimens sampled were limited to blood, with tissue repertoires likely differing.

Original data processing: Filtering differed, since immunoSEQ gave only junction sequences and no quality scores. The assay was immunoSEQ multiplex PCR, and TCRdb's table has in-frame clones only and misses some. The V and J calls and the clone size are those of that table, but D and trimming were determined from the DNA. The data contain about 460,000 clones, roughly four fifths of them singletons. Comment on this clone: Antigen: not known.

Germline CDR1 and CDR2: ENHRY and SYGVKD. Trimming took off 2 bases at V and 13 bases at J, with 11 bases between the two ends. The CDR3 contains 12 residues. The sequenced sample consisted of PBMCs. The TCR comes from a middle-aged woman in good health. Some clones in this sample may be carry-over from other donors' samples. The chain is built from TRBV10-3 and TRBJ1-4, with D hard to call. The CDR3 sequence: CAISETPPGLFF. CDR3 bases: TGTGCCATCAGTGAGACTCCTCCGGGACTGTTTTTT.